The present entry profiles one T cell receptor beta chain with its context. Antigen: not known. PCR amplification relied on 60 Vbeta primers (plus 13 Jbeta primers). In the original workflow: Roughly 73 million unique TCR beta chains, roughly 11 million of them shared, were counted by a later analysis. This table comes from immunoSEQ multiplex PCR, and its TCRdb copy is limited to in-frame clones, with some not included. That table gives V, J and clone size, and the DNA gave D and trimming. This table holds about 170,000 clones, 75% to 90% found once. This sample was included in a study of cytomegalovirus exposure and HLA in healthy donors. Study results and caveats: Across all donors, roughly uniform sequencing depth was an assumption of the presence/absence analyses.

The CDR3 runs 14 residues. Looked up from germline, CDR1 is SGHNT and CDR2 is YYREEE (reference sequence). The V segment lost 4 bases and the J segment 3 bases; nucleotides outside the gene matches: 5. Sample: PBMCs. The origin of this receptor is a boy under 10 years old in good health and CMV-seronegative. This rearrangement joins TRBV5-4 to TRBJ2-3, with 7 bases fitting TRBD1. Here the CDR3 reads CASSLGQVTDTQYF. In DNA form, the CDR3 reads TGTGCCAGCAGCCTAGGACAGGTTACAGATACGCAGTATTTT.